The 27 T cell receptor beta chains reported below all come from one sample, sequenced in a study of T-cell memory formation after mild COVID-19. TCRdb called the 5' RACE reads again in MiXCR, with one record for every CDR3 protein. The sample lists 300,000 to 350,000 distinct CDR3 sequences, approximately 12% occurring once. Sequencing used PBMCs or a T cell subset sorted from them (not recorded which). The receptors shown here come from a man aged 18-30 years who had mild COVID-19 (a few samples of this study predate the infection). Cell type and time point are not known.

CDR3 sequence reads: CASSLVGGALNTEAFF. The DNA of the CDR3 is TGTGCCAGCAGCTTAGTTGGGGGGGCTCTTAACACTGAAGCTTTCTTT. The chain couples TRBV7-8 to TRBJ1-1; TRBD1 is a possible D gene (6 bases). Germline values: CDR1 SGHVS, CDR2 FQNEAQ. Trimming took off 1 base at V and 2 bases at J, with 14 bases between the two ends. The CDR3 runs to 16 residues.

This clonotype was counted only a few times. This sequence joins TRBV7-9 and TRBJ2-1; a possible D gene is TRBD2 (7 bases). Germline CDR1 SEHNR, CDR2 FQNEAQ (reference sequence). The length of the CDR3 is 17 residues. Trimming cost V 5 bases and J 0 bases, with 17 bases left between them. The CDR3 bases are TGTGCCAGCAGCCCCACCGGGGGGCAGAGCTCCTACAATGAGCAGTTCTTC. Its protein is CASSPTGGQSSYNEQFF.

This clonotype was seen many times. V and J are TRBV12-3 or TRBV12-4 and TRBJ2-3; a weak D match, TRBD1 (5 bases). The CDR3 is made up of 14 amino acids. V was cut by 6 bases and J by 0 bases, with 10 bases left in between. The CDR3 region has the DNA TGTGCCAGCAGCATGACAGCTAGCACAGATACGCAGTATTTT. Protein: CASSMTASTDTQYF.

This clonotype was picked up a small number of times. CDR3 sequence (DNA): TGCGCCAGCAGTGGAAGGGGGGCGCCGCACGAGCAGTACTTC. Translated, it gives CASSGRGAPHEQYF. The V call is TRBV10-1, the J call TRBJ2-7, with D tentatively TRBD1 or TRBD2 (6 bases each). Trimming cost V 4 bases and J 5 bases, with 15 bases left between them. CDR1 is WNHNN, CDR2 SYGVQD, per germline (reference sequence). The CDR3 contains 14 residues.

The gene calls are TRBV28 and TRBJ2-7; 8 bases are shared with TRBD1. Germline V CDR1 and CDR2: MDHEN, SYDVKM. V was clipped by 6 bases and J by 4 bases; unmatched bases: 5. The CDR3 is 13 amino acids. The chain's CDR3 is CASSRDRLYEQYV. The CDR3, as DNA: TGTGCCAGCAGCCGGGACAGGTTATACGAGCAGTACGTC.

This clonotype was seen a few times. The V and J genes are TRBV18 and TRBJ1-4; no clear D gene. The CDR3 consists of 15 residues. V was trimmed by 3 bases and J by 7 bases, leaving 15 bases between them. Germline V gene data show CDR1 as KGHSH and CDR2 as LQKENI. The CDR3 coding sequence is TGTGCCAGCTCACCGGGCGGGTTGAATGGTGAAAAACTGTTTTTT. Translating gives CASSPGGLNGEKLFF.

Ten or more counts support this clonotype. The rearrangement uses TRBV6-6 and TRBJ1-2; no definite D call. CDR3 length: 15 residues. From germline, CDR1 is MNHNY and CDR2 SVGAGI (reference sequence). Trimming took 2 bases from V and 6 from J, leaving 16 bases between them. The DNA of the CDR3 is TGTGCCAGCAGTTACGAAGAGCTGGCCCGGGATGGCTACACCTTC. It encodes CASSYEELARDGYTF.

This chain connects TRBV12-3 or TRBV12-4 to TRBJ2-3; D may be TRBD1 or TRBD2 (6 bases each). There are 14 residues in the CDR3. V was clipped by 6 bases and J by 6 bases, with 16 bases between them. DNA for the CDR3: TGTGCCAGCAGCTTTAGGGGGGTTAGTGATACGCAGTATTTT. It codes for CASSFRGVSDTQYF.

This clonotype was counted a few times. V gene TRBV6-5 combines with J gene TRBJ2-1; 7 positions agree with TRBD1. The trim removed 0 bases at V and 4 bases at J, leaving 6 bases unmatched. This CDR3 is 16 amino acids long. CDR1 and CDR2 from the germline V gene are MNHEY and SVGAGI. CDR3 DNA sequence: TGTGCCAGCAGTTACTCGATTGCAGGGGGATACAATGAGCAGTTCTTC. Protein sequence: CASSYSIAGGYNEQFF.

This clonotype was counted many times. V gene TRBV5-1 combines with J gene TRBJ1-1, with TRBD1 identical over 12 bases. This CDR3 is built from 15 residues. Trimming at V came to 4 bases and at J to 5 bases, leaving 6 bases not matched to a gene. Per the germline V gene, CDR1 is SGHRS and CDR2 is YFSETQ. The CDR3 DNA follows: TGCGCCAGCAGCACCGGGACAGGGGGCTCGACTGAAGCTTTCTTT. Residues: CASSTGTGGSTEAFF.

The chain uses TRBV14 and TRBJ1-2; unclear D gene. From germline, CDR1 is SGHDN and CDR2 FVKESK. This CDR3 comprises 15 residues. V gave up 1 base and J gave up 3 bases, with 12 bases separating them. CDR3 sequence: CASSQVIVWDYGYTF. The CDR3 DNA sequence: TGTGCCAGCAGCCAAGTCATTGTGTGGGACTATGGCTACACCTTC.

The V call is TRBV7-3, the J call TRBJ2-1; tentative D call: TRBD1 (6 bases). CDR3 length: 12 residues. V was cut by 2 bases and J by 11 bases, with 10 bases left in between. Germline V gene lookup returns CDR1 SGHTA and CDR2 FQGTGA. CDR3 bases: TGTGCCAGCAGCTTAGTGGACAGTAAGCAGTTCTTC. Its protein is CASSLVDSKQFF.

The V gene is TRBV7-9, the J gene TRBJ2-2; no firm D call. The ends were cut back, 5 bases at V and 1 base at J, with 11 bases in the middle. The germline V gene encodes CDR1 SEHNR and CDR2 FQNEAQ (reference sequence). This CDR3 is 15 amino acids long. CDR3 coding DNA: TGTGCCAGCAGCGACGCTCGACAGAACACCGGGGAGCTGTTTTTT. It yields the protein CASSDARQNTGELFF.

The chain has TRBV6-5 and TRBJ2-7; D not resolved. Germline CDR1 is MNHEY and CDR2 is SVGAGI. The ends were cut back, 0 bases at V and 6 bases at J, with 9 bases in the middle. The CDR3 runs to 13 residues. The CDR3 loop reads CASSYSTLGEQYV. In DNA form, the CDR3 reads TGTGCCAGCAGTTACTCTACCTTGGGCGAGCAGTACGTC.

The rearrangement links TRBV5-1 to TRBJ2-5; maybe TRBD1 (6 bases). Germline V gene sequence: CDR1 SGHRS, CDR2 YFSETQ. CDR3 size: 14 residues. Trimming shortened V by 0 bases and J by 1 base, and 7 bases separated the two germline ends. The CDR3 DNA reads TGCGCCAGCAGCTTGGTGGGGGCCCAAGAGACCCAGTACTTC. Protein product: CASSLVGAQETQYF.

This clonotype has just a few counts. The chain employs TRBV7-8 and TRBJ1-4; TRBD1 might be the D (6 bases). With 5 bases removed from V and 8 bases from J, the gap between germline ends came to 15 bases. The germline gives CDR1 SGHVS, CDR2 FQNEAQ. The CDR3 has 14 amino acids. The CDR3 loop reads CASSPRQAGEKLFF. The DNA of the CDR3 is TGTGCCAGCAGCCCCCGACAGGCTGGGGAAAAACTGTTTTTT.

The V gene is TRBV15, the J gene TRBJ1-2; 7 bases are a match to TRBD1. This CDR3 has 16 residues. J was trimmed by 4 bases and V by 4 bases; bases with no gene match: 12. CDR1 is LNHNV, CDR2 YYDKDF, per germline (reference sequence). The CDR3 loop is CATSTGQEMQSYGYTF. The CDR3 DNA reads TGTGCCACCAGCACCGGACAGGAGATGCAAAGCTATGGCTACACCTTC.

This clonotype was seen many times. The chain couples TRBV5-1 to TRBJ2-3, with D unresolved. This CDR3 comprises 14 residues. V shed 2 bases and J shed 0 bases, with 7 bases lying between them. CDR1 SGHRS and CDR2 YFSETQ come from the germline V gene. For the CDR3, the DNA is TGCGCCAGCAGCTTTGAGGAAAGCACAGATACGCAGTATTTT. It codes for CASSFEESTDTQYF.

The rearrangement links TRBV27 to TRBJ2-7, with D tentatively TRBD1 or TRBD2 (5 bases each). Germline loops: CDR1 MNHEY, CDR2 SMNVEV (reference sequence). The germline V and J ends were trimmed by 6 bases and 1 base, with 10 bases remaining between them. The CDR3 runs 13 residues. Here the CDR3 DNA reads TGTGCCAGCAGAGGGACGGAGTCCTACGAGCAGTACTTC. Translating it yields CASRGTESYEQYF.

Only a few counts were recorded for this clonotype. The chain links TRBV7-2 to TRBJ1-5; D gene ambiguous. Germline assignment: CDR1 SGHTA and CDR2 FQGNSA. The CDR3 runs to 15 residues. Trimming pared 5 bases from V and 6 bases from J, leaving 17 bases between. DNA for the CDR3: TGTGCCAGCAGCGCCGGACCTTCGGCGAGTCAGCCCCAGCATTTT. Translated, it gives CASSAGPSASQPQHF.

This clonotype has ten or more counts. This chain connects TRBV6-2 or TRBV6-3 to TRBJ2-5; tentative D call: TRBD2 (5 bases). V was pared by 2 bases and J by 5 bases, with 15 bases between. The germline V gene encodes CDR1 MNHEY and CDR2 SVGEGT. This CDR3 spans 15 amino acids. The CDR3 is CASSYGRGLRETQYF. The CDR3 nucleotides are TGTGCCAGCAGTTACGGACGGGGTTTGAGGGAGACCCAGTACTTC.

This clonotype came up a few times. The CDR3 DNA follows: TGCGAACGTGGAGCATTCTACGAGCAGTACGTC. Translated, it gives CERGAFYEQYV. The rearrangement links TRBV20-1 to TRBJ2-7; D gene ambiguous. This CDR3 has 11 amino acids. Germline CDR1 DFQATT, CDR2 SNEGSKA (reference sequence).

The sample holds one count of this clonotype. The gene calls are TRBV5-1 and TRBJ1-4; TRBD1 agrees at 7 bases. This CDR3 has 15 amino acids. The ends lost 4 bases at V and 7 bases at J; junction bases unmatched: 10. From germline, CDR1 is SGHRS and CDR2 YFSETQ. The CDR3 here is CASSGSGGRPEKLFF. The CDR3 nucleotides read TGCGCCAGCAGCGGGTCAGGGGGGCGCCCTGAAAAACTGTTTTTT.

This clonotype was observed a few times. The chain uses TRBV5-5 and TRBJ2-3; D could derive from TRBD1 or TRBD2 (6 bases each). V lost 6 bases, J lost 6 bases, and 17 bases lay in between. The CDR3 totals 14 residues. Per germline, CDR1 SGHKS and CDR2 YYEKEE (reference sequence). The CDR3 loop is CASNRDTRGDTQYF. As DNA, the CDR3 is TGTGCCAGCAACCGGGACACCCGGGGGGATACGCAGTATTTT.

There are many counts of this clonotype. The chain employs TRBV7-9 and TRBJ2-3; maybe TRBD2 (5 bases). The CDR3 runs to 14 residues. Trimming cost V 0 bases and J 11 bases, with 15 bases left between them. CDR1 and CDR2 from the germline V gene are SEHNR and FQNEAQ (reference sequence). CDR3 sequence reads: CASSLALGPAGQYF. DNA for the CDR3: TGTGCCAGCAGCTTAGCCCTCGGTCCCGCGGGGCAGTATTTT.

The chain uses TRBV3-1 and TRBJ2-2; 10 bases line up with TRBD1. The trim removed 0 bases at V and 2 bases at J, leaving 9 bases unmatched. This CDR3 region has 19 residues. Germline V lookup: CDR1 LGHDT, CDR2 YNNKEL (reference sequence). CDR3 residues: CASSQEGPTGGLNTGELFF. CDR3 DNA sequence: TGTGCCAGCAGCCAAGAGGGCCCGACAGGGGGCCTTAACACCGGGGAGCTGTTTTTT.

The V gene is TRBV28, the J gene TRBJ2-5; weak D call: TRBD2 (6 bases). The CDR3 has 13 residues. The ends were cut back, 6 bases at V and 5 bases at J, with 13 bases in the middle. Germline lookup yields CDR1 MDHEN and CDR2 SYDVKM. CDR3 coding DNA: TGTGCCAGCAGATCCGGGGGTAGGGAGACCCAGTACTTC. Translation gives CASRSGGRETQYF.